This T cell receptor (beta chain) was documented in a study of shared clonotypes between healthy human individuals. Study-level information: The plates for each donor numbered three CD4 naive, three CD4 memory, two CD8 naive and one CD8 memory.

Per the germline V gene, CDR1 is MNHNY and CDR2 is SVGAGI (reference sequence). Trimming took 2 bases from V and 6 from J, leaving 8 bases between them. CDR3 length: 13 amino acids. Only one count was recorded for this clone. The table came from immunoSEQ multiplex PCR; TCRdb's copy has only in-frame clones and leaves some out. The sample lists 2 million to 3 million clones; under 95% were seen once. The clonotype comes from a man younger than 35 in good health. Some clones in this sample may be carry-over from other donors' samples. The chain employs TRBV6-6 and TRBJ1-5; D not certain. What was sequenced was naive CD4+ T cells from PBMCs. The subset: CD45RA+ positively selected. For the CDR3, the DNA is TGTGCCAGCAGTTACGCGGCTGGTCAGCCCCAGCATTTT. It codes for CASSYAAGQPQHF.